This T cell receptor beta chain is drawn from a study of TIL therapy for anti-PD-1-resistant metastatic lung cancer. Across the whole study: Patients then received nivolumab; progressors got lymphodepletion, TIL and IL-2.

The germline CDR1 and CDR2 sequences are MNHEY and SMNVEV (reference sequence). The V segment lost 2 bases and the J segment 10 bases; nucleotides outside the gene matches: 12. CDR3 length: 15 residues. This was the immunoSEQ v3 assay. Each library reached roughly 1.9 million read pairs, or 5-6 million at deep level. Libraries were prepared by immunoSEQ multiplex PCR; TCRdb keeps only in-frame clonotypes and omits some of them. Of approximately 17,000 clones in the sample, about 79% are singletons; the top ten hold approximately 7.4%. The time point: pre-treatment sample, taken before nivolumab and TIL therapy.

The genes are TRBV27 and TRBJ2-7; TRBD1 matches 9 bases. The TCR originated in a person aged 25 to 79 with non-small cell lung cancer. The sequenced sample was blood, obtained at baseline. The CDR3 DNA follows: TGTGCCAGCAGTTTAGCCCCCCGGACAGGGGCGGGACAGTACTTC. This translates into CASSLAPRTGAGQYF.